The entry below gives a single T cell receptor (beta chain) sequence along with its context. What it recognizes is unknown. Vbeta (60) and Jbeta (13) primers were used in the PCR. The data were produced by immunoSEQ multiplex PCR, yet TCRdb's version contains in-frame clones alone and is incomplete. The profile shows 100,000 or so clones, about four fifths of them singletons. The sample belongs to a study of cytomegalovirus exposure and HLA in healthy donors. Whole-study results and caveats: Some highly shared sequence variants likely arose as a pipeline artifact. Researchers reported from a later analysis that most CMV-associated TCR beta chains appeared HLA-restricted.

The sequence came from a man aged 25 to 40 in good health and CMV-seropositive. The sequenced material came from PBMCs.

The CDR3 coding sequence is TGTGCCAGCAGCTCGGGGGTCTACACCGGGGAGCTGTTTTTT. As protein: CASSSGVYTGELFF. The chain recombines TRBV6-5 with TRBJ2-2, with D maybe TRBD2 (6 bases). CDR3 length: 14 amino acids. V was cut by 6 bases and J by 3 bases, with 11 bases left in between. Germline assignment: CDR1 MNHEY and CDR2 SVGAGI.